These T cell receptor beta chains were read from a single sample in a study of CD8 T cells in Susac syndrome. TCRdb analysed the immunoSEQ multiplex PCR reads with MiXCR anew, one entry per CDR3 protein. The sample shows about 150,000 distinct CDR3 sequences, roughly 95% of them seen only once. Material: CD4+ T cells from PBMCs. These receptor sequences come from a human donor in good health. Both conserved end residues are part of each CDR3. The order of the fields is V gene, J gene, D gene, clone size, CDR3 protein, CDR3 DNA. A D gene is named only where the DNA matches it firmly. Clone size is shown for a subset of rows, as once, few, many or a class of expanded clone.

v_gene: TRBV18; j_gene: TRBJ2-6; d_gene: .; abundance: .; CDR3aa: CASSPLGASSGANVLTF; CDR3nt: TGTGCCAGCTCACCGCTGGGGGCCAGCTCTGGGGCCAACGTCCTGACTTTC
v_gene: TRBV5-1; j_gene: TRBJ2-2; d_gene: .; abundance: .; CDR3aa: CATTPGVDTGELFF; CDR3nt: TGCGCCACCACTCCGGGGGTGGACACCGGGGAGCTGTTTTTT
v_gene: TRBV7-2; j_gene: TRBJ2-7; d_gene: .; abundance: .; CDR3aa: CASSSWTEDEQYF; CDR3nt: TGTGCCAGCAGCTCCTGGACAGAGGACGAGCAGTACTTC
v_gene: TRBV5-6; j_gene: TRBJ2-1; d_gene: TRBD2; abundance: once; CDR3aa: CASSLPGLAGGLSSYNEQFF; CDR3nt: TGTGCCAGCAGCTTGCCGGGACTAGCGGGAGGCCTAAGCTCCTACAATGAGCAGTTCTTC
v_gene: TRBV20-1; j_gene: TRBJ2-7; d_gene: TRBD2; abundance: .; CDR3aa: CSARRAGAYEQYF; CDR3nt: TGCAGTGCTAGAAGGGCGGGAGCCTACGAGCAGTACTTC
v_gene: TRBV7-2; j_gene: TRBJ1-2; d_gene: .; abundance: .; CDR3aa: CASSLGTGSYSGGYTF; CDR3nt: TGTGCCAGCAGCCTGGGCACAGGGTCCTACTCTGGTGGCTACACCTTC
v_gene: TRBV18; j_gene: TRBJ2-7; d_gene: .; abundance: once; CDR3aa: CASSPEGGISYEQYF; CDR3nt: TGTGCCAGCTCACCAGAGGGGGGCATCTCCTACGAGCAGTACTTC
v_gene: TRBV20-1; j_gene: TRBJ2-5; d_gene: .; abundance: .; CDR3aa: CSARGFQETQYF; CDR3nt: TGCAGTGCAAGGGGGTTCCAAGAGACCCAGTACTTC
v_gene: TRBV20-1; j_gene: TRBJ2-1; d_gene: TRBD1; abundance: once; CDR3aa: CSASLTGGGSYNEQFF; CDR3nt: TGCAGTGCTAGCCTGACAGGGGGGGGGTCCTACAATGAGCAGTTCTTC
v_gene: TRBV9; j_gene: TRBJ1-3; d_gene: .; abundance: .; CDR3aa: CASSATLSGNTIYF; CDR3nt: TGTGCCAGCAGCGCTACGCTCTCTGGAAACACCATATATTTT
v_gene: TRBV10-3; j_gene: TRBJ2-7; d_gene: .; abundance: .; CDR3aa: CAIREGVPPYEQYF; CDR3nt: TGTGCCATCAGGGAGGGAGTACCACCCTACGAGCAGTACTTC
v_gene: TRBV11-2; j_gene: TRBJ2-1; d_gene: .; abundance: .; CDR3aa: CASSSILRASYNEQFF; CDR3nt: TGTGCCAGCAGCTCCATACTCCGAGCGTCCTACAATGAGCAGTTCTTC
v_gene: TRBV30; j_gene: TRBJ2-5; d_gene: TRBD2; abundance: once; CDR3aa: CAWTSGQETQYF; CDR3nt: TGTGCCTGGACTAGCGGGCAAGAGACCCAGTACTTC
v_gene: TRBV27; j_gene: TRBJ2-3; d_gene: .; abundance: .; CDR3aa: CASSLKRADTQYF; CDR3nt: TGTGCCAGCAGTTTGAAGCGAGCAGATACGCAGTATTTT
v_gene: TRBV18; j_gene: TRBJ1-1; d_gene: .; abundance: .; CDR3aa: CASSLETGDTEAFF; CDR3nt: TGTGCCAGCTCACTGGAGACAGGCGACACTGAAGCTTTCTTT
v_gene: TRBV2; j_gene: TRBJ2-7; d_gene: TRBD1; abundance: few; CDR3aa: CASSARDRGIYEQYF; CDR3nt: TGTGCCAGCAGTGCCCGGGACAGGGGGATCTACGAGCAGTACTTC
v_gene: TRBV3-1; j_gene: TRBJ2-2; d_gene: .; abundance: .; CDR3aa: CASTIATGTGELFF; CDR3nt: TGTGCCAGCACGATAGCTACTGGCACCGGGGAGCTGTTTTTT
v_gene: TRBV3-1; j_gene: TRBJ2-5; d_gene: .; abundance: .; CDR3aa: CASSQANIQETQYF; CDR3nt: TGTGCCAGCAGCCAAGCGAACATCCAAGAGACCCAGTACTTC
v_gene: TRBV12-3/TRBV12-4; j_gene: TRBJ2-5; d_gene: TRBD1; abundance: .; CDR3aa: CASNPDRGETQYF; CDR3nt: TGTGCCAGCAACCCGGACAGGGGGGAGACCCAGTACTTC
v_gene: TRBV5-1; j_gene: TRBJ1-6; d_gene: .; abundance: .; CDR3aa: CASSLAGFQTPLHF; CDR3nt: TGCGCCAGCAGCTTGGCGGGCTTCCAGACACCCCTCCACTTT
v_gene: TRBV5-1; j_gene: TRBJ1-1; d_gene: .; abundance: .; CDR3aa: CASSLEVANTEAFF; CDR3nt: TGCGCCAGCAGCTTGGAGGTAGCGAACACTGAAGCTTTCTTT
v_gene: TRBV5-8; j_gene: TRBJ1-4; d_gene: TRBD1; abundance: .; CDR3aa: CASSRTGGVEKLFF; CDR3nt: TGTGCCAGCAGCCGGACAGGGGGCGTCGAAAAACTGTTTTTT
v_gene: TRBV28; j_gene: TRBJ1-1; d_gene: .; abundance: .; CDR3aa: CASTASGLMNTEAFF; CDR3nt: TGTGCCAGCACCGCATCCGGACTCATGAACACTGAAGCTTTCTTT
v_gene: TRBV6-1; j_gene: TRBJ2-3; d_gene: .; abundance: .; CDR3aa: CASNPPGVARADTQYF; CDR3nt: TGTGCCAGCAATCCCCCCGGGGTAGCACGAGCAGATACGCAGTATTTT